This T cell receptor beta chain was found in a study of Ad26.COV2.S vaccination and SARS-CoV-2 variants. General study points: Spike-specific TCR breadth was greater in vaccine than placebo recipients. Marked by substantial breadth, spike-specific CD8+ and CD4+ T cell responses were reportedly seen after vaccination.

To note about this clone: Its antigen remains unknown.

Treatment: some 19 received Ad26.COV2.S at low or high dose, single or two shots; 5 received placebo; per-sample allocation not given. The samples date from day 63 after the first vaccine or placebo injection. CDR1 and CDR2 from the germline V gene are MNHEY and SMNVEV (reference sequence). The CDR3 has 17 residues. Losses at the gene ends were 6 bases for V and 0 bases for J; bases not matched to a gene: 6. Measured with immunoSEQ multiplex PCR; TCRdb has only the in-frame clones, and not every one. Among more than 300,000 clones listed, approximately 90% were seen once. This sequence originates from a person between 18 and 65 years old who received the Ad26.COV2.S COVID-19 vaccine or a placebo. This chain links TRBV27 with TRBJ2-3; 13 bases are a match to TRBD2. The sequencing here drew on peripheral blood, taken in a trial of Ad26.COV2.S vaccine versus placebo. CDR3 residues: CASSTGTSGTSTDTQYF. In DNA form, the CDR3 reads TGTGCCAGCAGCACCGGGACTAGCGGGACTAGCACAGATACGCAGTATTTT.